Presented here are 24 T cell receptor beta chains from one specimen sequenced in a study of blood T cell repertoires in COVID-19. TCRdb's copy holds only in-frame clones and misses some; the assay was immunoSEQ multiplex PCR. The repertoire includes some 70,000 clones, 80% to 90% of them detected once, and over 6.5% sits in the top ten. The sequencing input was peripheral blood. The receptors here all came from a woman aged 80 or over with active COVID-19.

This chain links TRBV19 with TRBJ1-2; D not certain. The CDR3 extends over 13 amino acids. CDR1 and CDR2 from the germline V gene are LNHDA and SQIVND (reference sequence). V lost 1 base, J lost 4 bases, and 7 bases lay in between. CDR3 nucleotides: TGTGCCAGTAGTATAGGTAGTTTCTATGGCTACACCTTC. Protein sequence: CASSIGSFYGYTF. Full variable domain (remainder filled in from reference TRBV19 and TRBJ1-2): DGGITQSPKYLFRKEGQNVTLSCEQNLNHDAMYWYRQDPGQGLRLIYYSQIVNDFQKGDIAEGYSVSREKKESFPLTVTSAQKNPTAFYLCASSIGSFYGYTFGSGTRLTVV.

The CDR3, as DNA: TGTGCCAGCTCATCGAGCGACGGCGAAGCTTTCTTT. It translates to CASSSSDGEAFF. V is TRBV18 and J is TRBJ1-1; D remains ambiguous. Per the germline V gene, CDR1 is KGHSH and CDR2 is LQKENI. The CDR3 sequence is 12 residues long. The V end lost 5 bases, the J end lost 8 bases, and 12 bases lay between the germline ends.

This chain connects TRBV19 to TRBJ1-2, with a tentative D call TRBD1 (5 bases). Germline values: CDR1 LNHDA, CDR2 SQIVND (reference sequence). Trimming left V 6 bases short and J 4 bases short, with 9 bases between. The CDR3 extends over 12 amino acids. The CDR3 DNA reads as TGTGCCAGTAGCAGAGACAGCTATGGCTACACCTTC. It encodes CASSRDSYGYTF.

The genes are TRBV4-1 and TRBJ2-3; 12 bases are a match to TRBD2. There are 19 residues in the CDR3. CDR1 and CDR2 from the germline V gene are MGHRA and YSYEKL. Trimming removed 0 bases from V and 6 bases from J; junction bases left unmatched: 13. The CDR3 coding sequence is TGCGCCAGCAGCCAAGAAGCTAGCGGGAGGGCTTTATCAAGGGATACGCAGTATTTT. Protein: CASSQEASGRALSRDTQYF.

V usage is TRBV28 and J usage is TRBJ2-1; D is undetermined. CDR1 and CDR2 from the germline V gene are MDHEN and SYDVKM. This CDR3 region has 14 residues. Trimming pared 8 bases from V and 4 bases from J, leaving 15 bases between. CDR3 in DNA: TGTGCCAGCTGGTCGCCTCTATATTACAATGAGCAGTTCTTC. It yields the protein CASWSPLYYNEQFF.

The chain couples TRBV2 to TRBJ2-7, with D tentatively TRBD2 (5 bases). Trimming stripped 6 bases from V and 3 bases from J, with 15 bases between. This CDR3 is 14 amino acids long. Germline values: CDR1 SNHLY, CDR2 FYNNEI. The CDR3 nucleotides are TGTGCCAGCAGGGACTCCGGGTCAGTCTACGAGCAGTACTTC. Its translation: CASRDSGSVYEQYF.

The chain employs TRBV20-1 and TRBJ2-3, with TRBD1 identical over 7 bases. Germline values: CDR1 DFQATT, CDR2 SNEGSKA (reference sequence). The CDR3 has 10 amino acids. The trim removed 6 bases at V and 6 bases at J, leaving 0 bases unmatched. The CDR3 sequence: CSAGQDTQYF. CDR3 DNA: TGCAGTGCGGGACAGGATACGCAGTATTTT.

V usage is TRBV2 and J usage is TRBJ2-7, with 10 bases aligning to TRBD1. V dropped 6 bases and J dropped 3; count of bases not matched to a gene: 2. This CDR3 has 13 residues. CDR1 is SNHLY, CDR2 FYNNEI, per germline. In nucleotides, the CDR3 is TGTGCCAGCAGGGACAGGGGGAGCTACGAGCAGTACTTC. It is translated as CASRDRGSYEQYF.

The chain's CDR3 is CASSQDSNSPLHF. The CDR3 DNA sequence: TGTGCCAGCAGTCAGGACAGCAATTCACCCCTCCACTTT. The genes are TRBV12-3 or TRBV12-4 and TRBJ1-6, with TRBD1 as a possible D gene (6 bases). V was cut by 5 bases and J by 7 bases, with 9 bases left in between. The CDR3 has 13 amino acids.

The J gene is TRBJ2-1, the V gene TRBV11-3, with a tentative D call TRBD2 (6 bases). The germline V gene encodes CDR1 SGHNT and CDR2 YENEEA. This CDR3 has 16 amino acids. V dropped 4 bases and J dropped 1 base, with 14 bases sitting between them. CDR3 nucleotide sequence: TGTGCCAGCAGCTCCCGGGACTCAGTATCCTACAATGAGCAGTTCTTC. It yields the protein CASSSRDSVSYNEQFF.

The V call is TRBV6-2 or TRBV6-3, the J call TRBJ1-1; weak D call: TRBD1 (5 bases). Trimming removed 5 bases at V and 0 bases at J, with 10 bases between. CDR3 size: 14 residues. Germline CDR1 MNHEY, CDR2 SVGEGT. CDR3 protein: CASSRQSLNTEAFF. For the CDR3, the DNA is TGTGCCAGCAGTCGACAGTCCTTGAACACTGAAGCTTTCTTT.

The chain is built from TRBV7-8 and TRBJ2-7; TRBD1 aligns across 7 bases. CDR1 SGHVS and CDR2 FQNEAQ come from the germline V gene. This CDR3 comprises 15 residues. With 1 base clipped from V and 3 bases from J, the junction kept 6 bases outside the gene matches. The CDR3, as DNA: TGTGCCAGCAGCTTAGGGACAGGTTTGGGCTACGAGCAGTACTTC. It translates to CASSLGTGLGYEQYF.

This clone was counted a few times. The chain employs TRBV2 and TRBJ2-2; no clear D. V was clipped by 8 bases and J by 2 bases, with 6 bases between them. The CDR3 runs 12 residues. Germline V CDR1 and CDR2: SNHLY, FYNNEI. The CDR3 nucleotides read TGTGCCAGCGGCCCCAACACCGGGGAGCTGTTTTTT. It specifies CASGPNTGELFF.

The CDR3 region is CASRSPGQALEQYF. The CDR3 DNA sequence: TGTGCCAGCAGATCGCCGGGACAGGCTCTCGAGCAGTACTTC. This chain joins TRBV6-5 and TRBJ2-7, with 8 bases aligning to TRBD1. The CDR3 covers 14 residues. CDR1 is MNHEY, CDR2 SVGAGI, per germline. V shed 6 bases, J shed 6 bases, and the junction held 10 bases outside the gene matches.

This clone was counted once. This chain connects TRBV28 to TRBJ1-2; D is unclear. Per the germline V gene, CDR1 is MDHEN and CDR2 is SYDVKM. Trimming removed 8 bases at V and 4 bases at J, with 14 bases between. The CDR3 length is 13 residues. This CDR3 is CASDGPGGYGYTF. The CDR3 bases are TGTGCCAGCGATGGTCCTGGCGGCTATGGCTACACCTTC.

The chain has TRBV19 and TRBJ2-3, with a weak D call TRBD1 (5 bases). CDR1 LNHDA and CDR2 SQIVND come from the germline V gene (reference sequence). V lost 6 bases to trimming and J lost 3 bases, with 16 bases between them. The CDR3 runs to 15 residues. The CDR3 loop reads CASSKGYFLTDTQYF. The CDR3 nucleotides read TGTGCCAGTAGCAAGGGGTACTTTTTGACAGATACGCAGTATTTT.

The chain couples TRBV28 to TRBJ2-3; 7 bases fit TRBD1. V dropped 4 bases and J dropped 1; count of bases not matched to a gene: 8. The CDR3 consists of 16 residues. The germline gives CDR1 MDHEN, CDR2 SYDVKM. As DNA, the CDR3 is TGTGCCAGCAGTTGGAGGACAGGTCGTGGCACAGATACGCAGTATTTT. This gives the protein CASSWRTGRGTDTQYF.

CDR3 region: CASRNRGLNSPLHF. The CDR3 bases are TGTGCCAGCCGGAACAGGGGTTTGAATTCACCCCTCCACTTT. This chain links TRBV6-5 with TRBJ1-6; 7 bases fit TRBD1. The CDR3 consists of 14 residues. Looked up from germline, CDR1 is MNHEY and CDR2 is SVGAGI. Unmatched junction bases numbered 8, after V lost 8 bases and J lost 7 bases.

The J gene is TRBJ1-4, the V gene TRBV19; D gene unclear. Germline V lookup: CDR1 LNHDA, CDR2 SQIVND (reference sequence). V lost 5 bases and J lost 0, with 10 bases in between. The CDR3 totals 15 residues. This CDR3 is CASSWASATNEKLFF. The DNA of the CDR3 is TGTGCCAGTAGTTGGGCCTCTGCAACTAATGAAAAACTGTTTTTT.

This chain joins TRBV18 and TRBJ1-2; D is undetermined. Germline V gene data show CDR1 as KGHSH and CDR2 as LQKENI. V was pared by 0 bases and J by 3 bases, with 14 bases between. The CDR3 totals 16 residues. The DNA for the CDR3 is TGTGCCAGCTCACCACCGGCAGGACTAATTGACTATGGCTACACCTTC. Protein: CASSPPAGLIDYGYTF.

J is TRBJ2-7 and V is TRBV21-1; the table gives TRBD1 as D, unverified against the DNA. TRBV21-1 is annotated as a pseudogene. The CDR3 length is 15 residues. CDR3 nucleotides: TGTGCCAGCAGCAAAGGCCGACCAGGGTCCTACGAGCAGTACTTC. Translating gives CASSKGRPGSYEQYF.

This chain joins TRBV7-2 and TRBJ2-7, with 8 bases matching TRBD1. Looked up from germline, CDR1 is SGHTA and CDR2 is FQGNSA. After removal of 1 base from V and 6 bases from J, the junction contained 5 bases not matched to a gene. This CDR3 is 14 amino acids long. For the CDR3, the DNA is TGTGCCAGCAGCTTAGTGCAGGGGGCGGGCGAGCAGTACTTC. It codes for CASSLVQGAGEQYF.

This clone turned up a few times. The gene calls are TRBV28 and TRBJ1-2; 12 nucleotides agree with TRBD1. Per germline, CDR1 MDHEN and CDR2 SYDVKM. CDR3 length: 18 residues. The J segment lost 4 bases and the V segment lost 8 bases, leaving 17 bases of the junction unmatched. The CDR3 spells CASGALRGQGAHGYGYTF. DNA for the CDR3: TGTGCCAGCGGGGCTCTTAGGGGACAGGGGGCGCACGGCTATGGCTACACCTTC.

The CDR3 sequence: CASSDTGPNTGELFF. CDR3 nucleotide sequence: TGTGCCAGCAGCGATACGGGTCCGAACACCGGGGAGCTGTTTTTT. J is TRBJ2-2 and V is TRBV9; D unclear. Trimming left V 3 bases short and J 0 bases short, with 9 bases between. Germline CDR1 and CDR2: SGDLS and YYNGEE. The CDR3 is made up of 15 amino acids.